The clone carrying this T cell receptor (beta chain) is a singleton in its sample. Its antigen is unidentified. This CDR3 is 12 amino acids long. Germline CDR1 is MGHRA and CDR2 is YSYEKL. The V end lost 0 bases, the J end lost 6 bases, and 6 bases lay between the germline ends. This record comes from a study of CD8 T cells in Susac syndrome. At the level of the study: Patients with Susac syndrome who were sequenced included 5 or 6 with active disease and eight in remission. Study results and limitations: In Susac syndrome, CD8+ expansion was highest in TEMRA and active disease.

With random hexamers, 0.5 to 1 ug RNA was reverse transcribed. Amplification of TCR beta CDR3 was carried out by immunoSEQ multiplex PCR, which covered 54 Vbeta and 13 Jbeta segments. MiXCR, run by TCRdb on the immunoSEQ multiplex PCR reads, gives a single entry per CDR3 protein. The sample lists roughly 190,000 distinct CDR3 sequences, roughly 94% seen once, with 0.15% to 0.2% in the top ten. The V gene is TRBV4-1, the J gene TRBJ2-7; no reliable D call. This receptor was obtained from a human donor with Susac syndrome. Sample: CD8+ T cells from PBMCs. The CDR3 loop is CASSQDWGEQYF. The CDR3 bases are TGCGCCAGCAGCCAAGATTGGGGCGAGCAGTACTTC.